Below are 14 T cell receptor beta chains sequenced from a single sample in a study of identifying expanded T cells in peripheral blood. Method: immunoSEQ multiplex PCR; TCRdb's copy keeps in-frame clones and lacks some. The data contain some 54,000 clones, 82% of them singletons. The sample taken for sequencing was blood. Receptors were obtained from a person aged 18 to 75 in good health.

This sequence joins TRBV7-9 and TRBJ2-1; TRBD2 matches at 11 bases. Per the germline V gene, CDR1 is SEHNR and CDR2 is FQNEAQ (reference sequence). The CDR3 runs 15 residues. J lost 9 bases, V lost 7 bases, and 11 bases had no gene match. CDR3 in amino acids: CASTGAVAGGGEQFF. CDR3 in DNA: TGTGCCAGCACCGGGGCGGTAGCGGGAGGGGGTGAGCAGTTCTTC.

This chain joins TRBV6-5 and TRBJ2-5, with D unclear. The V gene's germline CDR1 is MNHEY and CDR2 SVGAGI. Trimming stripped 0 bases from V and 7 bases from J, with 9 bases between. The CDR3 is 13 amino acids. The CDR3, as DNA: TGTGCCAGCAGTTACTCGTCACAGTCGACCCAGTACTTC. Translation: CASSYSSQSTQYF.

This chain connects TRBV4-1 to TRBJ2-7, with 8 bases fitting TRBD1. CDR1 is MGHRA, CDR2 YSYEKL, per germline. CDR3 size: 15 residues. J was trimmed by 4 bases and V by 2 bases; bases with no gene match: 7. DNA of the CDR3: TGCGCCAGCAGCCAATTTCAGGGGGCGACATACGAGCAGTACGTC. Translating it yields CASSQFQGATYEQYV.

V and J are TRBV21-1 and TRBJ2-7; the D call in the table, TRBD1, was not verified against the DNA. TRBV21-1 is an annotated pseudogene. CDR3 length: 19 residues. CDR3 sequence reads: CASSKFPGDRDPSSYEQYV. CDR3 nucleotides: TGTGCCAGCAGCAAATTCCCCGGAGACAGGGACCCCTCCTCCTACGAGCAGTACGTC.

The chain carries TRBV19 and TRBJ2-2; D unclear. There are 12 residues in the CDR3. Trimming stripped 6 bases from V and 4 bases from J, with 6 bases between. CDR1 and CDR2 (germline): LNHDA, SQIVND (reference sequence). As DNA, the CDR3 is TGTGCCAGTAGGAGGCCCACCGGGGAGCTGTTTTTT. Protein sequence: CASRRPTGELFF.

The chain employs TRBV7-9 and TRBJ2-7; 9 bases fit TRBD1. This CDR3 is built from 14 residues. Germline trimming cut 3 bases from V and 2 bases from J; bases unmatched to any gene: 2. Germline lookup yields CDR1 SEHNR and CDR2 FQNEAQ (reference sequence). The CDR3, as DNA: TGTGCCAGCAGCTTGGACAGGGGCACCTACGAGCAGTACTTC. This sequence encodes CASSLDRGTYEQYF.

The chain recombines TRBV7-8 with TRBJ2-7; possibly TRBD2 for D (5 bases). The germline V gene encodes CDR1 SGHVS and CDR2 FQNEAQ. Trimming stripped 5 bases from V and 2 bases from J, with 10 bases between. This CDR3 contains 13 residues. As DNA, the CDR3 is TGTGCCAGCAGCCGGGGATATACCTACGAGCAGTACGTC. Its protein is CASSRGYTYEQYV.

The chain uses TRBV5-6 and TRBJ2-2; 10 bases agree with TRBD1. With V trimmed by 1 base and J by 3 bases, 3 bases remained unmatched. This CDR3 has 16 amino acids. Germline V lookup: CDR1 SGHDT, CDR2 YYEEEE. CDR3 residues: CASSLRQGADTGELFF. CDR3 nucleotide sequence: TGTGCCAGCAGCTTGCGACAGGGGGCTGACACCGGGGAGCTGTTTTTT.

V usage is TRBV19 and J usage is TRBJ1-5; TRBD1 matches 7 bases. Germline values: CDR1 LNHDA, CDR2 SQIVND (reference sequence). The CDR3 is 14 amino acids. Trimming at V came to 8 bases and at J to 4 bases, leaving 8 bases not matched to a gene. CDR3 protein: CASVTGSGNQPQHF. The DNA for the CDR3 is TGTGCCAGTGTGACAGGGTCGGGGAATCAGCCCCAGCATTTT.

This sequence joins TRBV4-1 and TRBJ2-1; 7 bases agree with TRBD2. Germline V gives CDR1 MGHRA, CDR2 YSYEKL. This CDR3 comprises 15 residues. V trimming: 4 bases; J trimming: 0 bases; junction bases outside the gene matches: 3. CDR3: CASSLTSASYNEQFF. CDR3 DNA: TGCGCCAGCAGCCTCACTAGCGCCTCCTACAATGAGCAGTTCTTC.

The J gene is TRBJ2-2, the V gene TRBV7-2; D is uncertain. This CDR3 is 15 amino acids long. The V gene's germline CDR1 is SGHTA and CDR2 FQGNSA. V gave up 4 bases and J gave up 4 bases, with 13 bases separating them. This chain's CDR3 is CASSSAGLSTGELFF. The DNA for the CDR3 is TGTGCCAGCAGCTCCGCCGGGCTGAGCACCGGGGAGCTGTTTTTT.

The rearrangement joins TRBV6-5 to TRBJ1-5, with D perhaps matching TRBD1 (5 bases). The CDR3 covers 14 residues. The germline V gene has CDR1 MNHEY and CDR2 SVGAGI. Trimming took 9 bases from V and 7 from J, leaving 19 bases between them. Written as DNA, the CDR3 is TGTGCCAGTCGACTGCGGGGGGGGGAGCAGCCCCAGCATTTT. Translation: CASRLRGGEQPQHF.

This sequence joins TRBV5-1 and TRBJ1-1; D ambiguous. Germline values: CDR1 SGHRS, CDR2 YFSETQ. The CDR3 is 12 amino acids. The V gene lost 5 bases and the J gene lost 8 bases, with 13 bases spanning the gap. CDR3 coding DNA: TGCGCCAGCAGAGATCCAACACTCGAAGCTTTCTTT. Translation: CASRDPTLEAFF.

The genes are TRBV21-1 and TRBJ2-7; no check of the table's D call, TRBD1, against the DNA was made. TRBV21-1 counts as a pseudogene. CDR3 length equals 10 residues. CDR3 sequence (DNA): TGTGCCAGCAGCAAAGTCATCCAGTACTTC. Translated: CASSKVIQYF.